These T cell receptor beta chains were read from a single sample in a study of T-cell memory formation after mild COVID-19. TCRdb independently ran MiXCR on the 5' RACE reads; one entry per CDR3 protein. In the table there are hundreds of thousands of distinct CDR3 sequences, less than 25% of which are singletons. The sequencing input was PBMCs or a T cell subset sorted from them (not recorded which). All receptors come from an adult woman who had mild COVID-19 (a few samples of this study predate the infection). Cell type and time point are not known. Each CDR3 is given with its conserved first and last residue. A D gene is named only where the DNA matches it firmly. The listing skips clone size in some rows; elsewhere it reads once, few, many or a size class.

d_call clone_size j_call v_call cdr3_aa cdr3_nt
- - TRBJ2-7 TRBV29-1 CSVDSGYGDYEQYF TGCAGCGTTGATTCCGGGTACGGTGACTACGAGCAGTACTTC
- - TRBJ1-5 TRBV19 CASSKGVSNQPQHF TGTGCCAGTAGTAAGGGGGTTAGCAATCAGCCCCAGCATTTT
- many TRBJ1-6 TRBV7-9 CASSLDRWLGGNSPLHF TGTGCCAGCAGCTTAGACCGATGGCTGGGGGGGAATTCACCCCTCCACTTT
- - TRBJ2-5 TRBV5-6 CASSLRSSGLRTYQETQYF TGTGCCAGCAGCTTGCGGAGCAGCGGGCTCCGAACGTACCAAGAGACCCAGTACTTC
- - TRBJ2-1 TRBV7-3 CASSLNDRRPAYNEQFF TGTGCCAGCAGCTTAAATGACAGACGACCTGCCTACAATGAGCAGTTCTTC
- few TRBJ2-6 TRBV13 CASSLGGALTF TGTGCCAGCAGCTTGGGGGGCGCGCTGACTTTC
TRBD1 many TRBJ1-3 TRBV12-3/TRBV12-4 CASNPTGEAGNTIYF TGTGCCAGCAACCCGACAGGGGAGGCTGGAAACACCATATATTTT
- many TRBJ2-1 TRBV12-3/TRBV12-4 CASSFGYNEQFF TGTGCCAGCAGTTTCGGCTACAATGAGCAGTTCTTC
- - TRBJ2-7 TRBV15 CATSRDPDNPTTGYFHEQYF TGTGCCACCAGCAGAGATCCCGATAACCCAACAACAGGGTACTTCCACGAGCAGTACTTC
- - TRBJ2-3 TRBV20-1 CSAPPPLADTQYF TGCAGTGCTCCTCCACCACTAGCAGATACGCAGTATTTT
TRBD2 - TRBJ2-3 TRBV5-8 CASPPARTRRTDTQYF TGTGCCAGCCCCCCGGCTCGGACTAGACGCACAGATACGCAGTATTTT
- - TRBJ2-7 TRBV12-3/TRBV12-4 CASSRTEYEQYF TGTGCCAGCAGTAGGACTGAATACGAGCAGTACTTC
TRBD2 few TRBJ2-7 TRBV6-2/TRBV6-3 CASSYWDSPGGYEQYF TGTGCCAGCAGTTATTGGGACTCCCCGGGAGGCTACGAGCAGTACTTC
- many TRBJ1-1 TRBV7-2 CASSPDRQNTEAFF TGTGCCAGCAGCCCAGACAGGCAGAACACTGAAGCTTTCTTT
TRBD1 - TRBJ1-2 TRBV20-1 CSARALGQDRGGYTF TGCAGTGCTAGAGCCCTCGGACAGGATCGAGGTGGCTACACCTTC
- - TRBJ1-1 TRBV20-1 CSARGTEAFF TGCAGTGCTAGGGGCACTGAAGCTTTCTTT
- - TRBJ1-4 TRBV20-1 CSARDHGRQDEKLFF TGCAGTGCTAGAGACCACGGAAGACAGGACGAAAAACTGTTTTTT
- - TRBJ2-1 TRBV5-1 CASRPADRRNEQFF TGCGCCAGCAGACCCGCCGACAGGCGGAATGAGCAGTTCTTC
- - TRBJ1-2 TRBV12-3/TRBV12-4 CASSFGAAGYTF TGTGCCAGCAGTTTCGGCGCCGCCGGCTACACCTTC
TRBD1 few TRBJ2-3 TRBV5-1 CASSLALDRATDTQYF TGCGCCAGCAGCTTGGCACTCGACAGGGCCACAGATACGCAGTATTTT
- - TRBJ2-6 TRBV27 CASSAKGGRSSGANVLTF TGTGCCAGCAGTGCAAAGGGGGGCCGGAGCTCTGGGGCCAACGTCCTGACTTTC
- many TRBJ2-3 TRBV4-3 CASSQGGGYTDTQYF TGCGCCAGCAGCCAAGGAGGGGGTTACACAGATACGCAGTATTTT
TRBD2 few TRBJ2-1 TRBV7-2 CASSLGLGAGGPYNEQFF TGTGCCAGCAGCTTAGGATTGGGGGCGGGAGGGCCCTACAATGAGCAGTTCTTC
TRBD2 - TRBJ2-7 TRBV5-6 CASSLAAGAGYEQYF TGTGCCAGCAGCTTGGCGGCGGGAGCGGGCTACGAGCAGTACTTC
TRBD1 - TRBJ2-7 TRBV4-1 CASSQILQGYEQYF TGCGCCAGCAGCCAAATTCTACAGGGGTACGAGCAGTACTTC
TRBD2 few TRBJ2-1 TRBV5-1 CASSLVMVGLAGGPRRNEQFF TGCGCCAGCAGCTTGGTCATGGTGGGACTAGCGGGGGGGCCGAGGAGAAATGAGCAGTTCTTC
TRBD1 few TRBJ1-1 TRBV4-1 CASSHRQGVEAFF TGCGCCAGCAGCCACCGACAGGGTGTTGAAGCTTTCTTT
TRBD2 few TRBJ2-7 TRBV15 CATSRDIKRGVPYEQYF TGTGCCACCAGCAGGGATATAAAGCGGGGTGTTCCCTACGAGCAGTACTTC
TRBD1 - TRBJ1-4 TRBV27 CASSFQTGGVGKLFF TGTGCCAGCAGTTTTCAGACAGGGGGCGTTGGAAAACTGTTTTTT
TRBD2 few TRBJ2-2 TRBV15 CATSRDRGLAGGTGELFF TGTGCCACCAGCAGAGATCGGGGACTAGCGGGAGGGACCGGGGAGCTGTTTTTT
TRBD2 - TRBJ2-5 TRBV12-3/TRBV12-4 CASSLDLAGETQYF TGTGCCAGCAGTTTAGATCTAGCGGGAGAGACCCAGTACTTC
- few TRBJ1-6 TRBV5-1 CASSFGGSSYNSPLHF TGCGCCAGCAGCTTCGGCGGGAGCTCCTATAATTCACCCCTCCACTTT
- few TRBJ1-2 TRBV19 CASSISGRAEYGYTF TGTGCCAGTAGTATTTCAGGCAGAGCGGAGTATGGATACACCTTC
TRBD1 many TRBJ1-3 TRBV6-1 CASSEWGQAPGNTIYF TGTGCCAGCAGTGAATGGGGACAGGCCCCTGGAAACACCATATATTTT
TRBD1 - TRBJ1-1 TRBV7-6 CASSFLQGGAFF TGTGCCAGCAGCTTCTTACAGGGGGGAGCTTTCTTT
- few TRBJ2-3 TRBV10-3 CATQNPAASTDTQYF TGTGCCACGCAGAACCCAGCAGCTAGCACAGATACGCAGTATTTT
- - TRBJ2-7 TRBV27 CASSFQSAAGPDEQYF TGTGCCAGCAGTTTTCAGTCGGCGGCAGGGCCTGACGAGCAGTACTTC
TRBD1 few TRBJ1-1 TRBV20-1 CSARRTGGKVLGTEAFF TGCAGTGCCAGGCGGACAGGGGGCAAAGTACTGGGCACTGAAGCTTTCTTT
TRBD1 - TRBJ1-1 TRBV30 CACPKTGGFIIDTEAFF TGTGCCTGTCCTAAGACAGGGGGGTTTATAATTGACACTGAAGCTTTCTTT
- - TRBJ2-5 TRBV5-1 CASSLEGIQETQYF TGCGCCAGCAGCTTGGAGGGGATCCAAGAGACCCAGTACTTC
- - TRBJ1-6 TRBV7-2 CASSLGPSGSVISYNSPLHF TGTGCCAGCAGCCTCGGCCCCTCGGGCAGCGTTATCTCCTATAATTCACCCCTCCACTTT
TRBD1 - TRBJ2-3 TRBV7-8 CASSLWARGNTDTQYF TGTGCCAGCAGCTTATGGGCCAGGGGGAACACAGATACGCAGTATTTT
- - TRBJ1-2 TRBV29-1 CSVGRGSRDGYTF TGCAGCGTTGGGCGGGGTTCCCGAGATGGCTACACCTTC
- - TRBJ2-7 TRBV6-5 CASSLRGLTYEQYF TGTGCCAGCAGCCTGCGGGGACTTACCTACGAGCAGTACTTC